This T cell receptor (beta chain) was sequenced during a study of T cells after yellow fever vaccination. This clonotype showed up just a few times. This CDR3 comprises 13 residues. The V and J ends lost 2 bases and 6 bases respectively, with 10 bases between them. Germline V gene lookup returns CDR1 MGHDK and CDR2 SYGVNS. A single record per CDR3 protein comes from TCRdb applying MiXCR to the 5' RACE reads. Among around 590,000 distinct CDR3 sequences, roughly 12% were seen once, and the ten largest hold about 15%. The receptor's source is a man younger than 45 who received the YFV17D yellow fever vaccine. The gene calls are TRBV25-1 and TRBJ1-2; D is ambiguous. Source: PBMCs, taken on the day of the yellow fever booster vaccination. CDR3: CASSETDINGYTF. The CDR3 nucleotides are TGTGCCAGCAGTGAAACCGACATTAATGGCTACACCTTC.